These 6 T cell receptor beta chains share one sample of origin, sequenced in a study of identical twins. TCRdb re-analysed the 5' RACE reads in MiXCR, keeping a single row per CDR3 protein. The sample includes approximately 600,000 distinct CDR3 sequences, just over 7% seen only once; the top ten take 1.5% to 2%. This sample also appeared in a second study, on yellow fever vaccine responses in identical twins.

The specimen was PBMCs. The receptors come from a woman aged 18-35 years in good health.

In this sample, this clonotype turned up many times. The J gene is TRBJ1-2, the V gene TRBV7-3; D perhaps matches TRBD1 (6 bases). V dropped 5 bases and J dropped 3 bases, with 19 bases sitting between them. The germline V gene encodes CDR1 SGHTA and CDR2 FQGTGA. The CDR3 sequence is 16 residues long. Here the CDR3 DNA reads TGTGCCAGCAGCCCAGGGGCAGGGAGCGGACACTATGGCTACACCTTC. Its protein product is CASSPGAGSGHYGYTF.

This clonotype was counted between two and nine times. The genes are TRBV6-1 and TRBJ1-1; weak D call: TRBD1 (5 bases). Germline values: CDR1 MNHNS, CDR2 SASEGT. The CDR3 is 13 amino acids. Deletions cut 4 bases from V and 7 bases from J, with 13 bases between. The CDR3: CASSGRWDGEAFF. In DNA form, the CDR3 reads TGTGCCAGCAGTGGACGGTGGGACGGTGAAGCTTTCTTT.

In DNA form, the CDR3 reads TGCAGTGCTGGGCCATACTACGAGCAGTACTTC. Translation: CSAGPYYEQYF. The J gene is TRBJ2-7, the V gene TRBV20-1; D unclear. Germline lookup yields CDR1 DFQATT and CDR2 SNEGSKA (reference sequence). This CDR3 comprises 11 residues. V gave up 5 bases and J gave up 3 bases, with 8 bases separating them.

This rearrangement joins TRBV25-1 to TRBJ2-1, with D maybe TRBD2 (6 bases). Germline V gene data show CDR1 as MGHDK and CDR2 as SYGVNS. Trimming pared 3 bases from V and 1 base from J, leaving 10 bases between. This CDR3 has 15 amino acids. CDR3 sequence: CASSDSGLSYNEQFF. CDR3 sequence (DNA): TGTGCCAGCAGTGATAGCGGTTTATCCTACAATGAGCAGTTCTTC.

This clonotype has a handful of counts. This chain connects TRBV11-2 to TRBJ2-7; TRBD2 is a possible D gene (5 bases). This CDR3 contains 14 residues. Germline CDR1 SGHAT, CDR2 FQNNGV. The V end was cut by 2 bases, the J end by 3 bases, with 11 bases between. The CDR3 is CASSLKGEGYEQYF. Written as DNA, the CDR3 is TGTGCCAGCAGCTTAAAGGGAGAGGGCTACGAGCAGTACTTC. Variable domain in full (rest from reference TRBV11-2 and TRBJ2-7): EAGVAQSPRYKIIEKRQSVAFWCNPISGHATLYWYQQILGQGPKLLIQFQNNGVVDDSQLPKDRFSAERLKGVDSTLKIQPAKLEDSAVYLCASSLKGEGYEQYFGPGTRLTVT.

This clonotype was recorded many times. CDR3 sequence: CATSRDKLDAETQYF. In DNA form, the CDR3 reads TGTGCCACCAGCAGAGATAAACTAGATGCGGAGACCCAGTACTTC. The chain carries TRBV15 and TRBJ2-5; D perhaps matches TRBD2 (5 bases). The V end lost 0 bases, the J end lost 5 bases, and 13 bases lay between the germline ends. The CDR3 sequence is 15 residues long. Germline values: CDR1 LNHNV, CDR2 YYDKDF (reference sequence).